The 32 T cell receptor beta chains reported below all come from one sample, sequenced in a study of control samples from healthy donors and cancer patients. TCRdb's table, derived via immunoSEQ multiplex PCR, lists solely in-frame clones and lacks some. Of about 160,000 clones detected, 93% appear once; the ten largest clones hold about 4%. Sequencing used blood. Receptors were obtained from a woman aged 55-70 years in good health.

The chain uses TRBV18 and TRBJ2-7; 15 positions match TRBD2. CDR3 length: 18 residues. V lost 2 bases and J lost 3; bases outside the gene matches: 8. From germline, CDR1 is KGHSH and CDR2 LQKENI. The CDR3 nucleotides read TGTGCCAGCTCACCAGGACGGACTAGCGGGGGGGTTTTCTACGAGCAGTACTTC. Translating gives CASSPGRTSGGVFYEQYF.

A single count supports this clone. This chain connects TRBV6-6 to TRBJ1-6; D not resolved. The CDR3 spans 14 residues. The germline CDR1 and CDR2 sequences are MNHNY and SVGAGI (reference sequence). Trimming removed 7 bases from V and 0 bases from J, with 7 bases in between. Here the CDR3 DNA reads TGTGCCAGCACTAGTAGCTCCTATAATTCACCCCTCCACTTT. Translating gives CASTSSSYNSPLHF.

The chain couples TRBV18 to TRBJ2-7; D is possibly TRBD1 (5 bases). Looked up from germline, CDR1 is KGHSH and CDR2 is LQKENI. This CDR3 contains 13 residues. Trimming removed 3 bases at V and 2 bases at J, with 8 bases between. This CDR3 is CASSPQGPYEQYF. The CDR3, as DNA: TGTGCCAGCTCACCGCAGGGTCCCTACGAGCAGTACTTC.

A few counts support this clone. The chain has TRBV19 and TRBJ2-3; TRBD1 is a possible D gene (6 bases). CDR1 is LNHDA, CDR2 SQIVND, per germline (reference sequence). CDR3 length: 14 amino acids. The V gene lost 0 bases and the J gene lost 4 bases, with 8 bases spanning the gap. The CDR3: CASSIDQGSDTQYF. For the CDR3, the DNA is TGTGCCAGTAGTATAGACCAGGGGTCAGATACGCAGTATTTT. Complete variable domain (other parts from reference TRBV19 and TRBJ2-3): DGGITQSPKYLFRKEGQNVTLSCEQNLNHDAMYWYRQDPGQGLRLIYYSQIVNDFQKGDIAEGYSVSREKKESFPLTVTSAQKNPTAFYLCASSIDQGSDTQYFGPGTRLTVL.

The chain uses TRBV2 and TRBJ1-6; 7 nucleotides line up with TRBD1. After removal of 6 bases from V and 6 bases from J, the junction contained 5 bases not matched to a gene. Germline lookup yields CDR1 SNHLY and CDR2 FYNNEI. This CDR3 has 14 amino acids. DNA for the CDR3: TGTGCCAGCAGCCCAAGACAGGGTAATTCACCCCTCCACTTT. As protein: CASSPRQGNSPLHF. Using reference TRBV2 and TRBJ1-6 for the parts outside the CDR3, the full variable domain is EPEVTQTPSHQVTQMGQEVILRCVPISNHLYFYWYRQILGQKVEFLVSFYNNEISEKSEIFDDQFSVERPDGSNFTLKIRSTKLEDSAMYFCASSPRQGNSPLHFGNGTRLTVT.

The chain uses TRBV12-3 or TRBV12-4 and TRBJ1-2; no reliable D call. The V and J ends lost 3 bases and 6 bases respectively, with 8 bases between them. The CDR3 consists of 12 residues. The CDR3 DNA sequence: TGTGCCAGCAGTTTGAGTCCTAATGGCTACACCTTC. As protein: CASSLSPNGYTF.

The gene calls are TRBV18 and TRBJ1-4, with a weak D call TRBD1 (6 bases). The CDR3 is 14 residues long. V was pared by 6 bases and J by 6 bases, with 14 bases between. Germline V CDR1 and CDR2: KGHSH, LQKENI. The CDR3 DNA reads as TGTGCCAGCTCGCGGGACACCGGGGATGAAAAACTGTTTTTT. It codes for CASSRDTGDEKLFF.

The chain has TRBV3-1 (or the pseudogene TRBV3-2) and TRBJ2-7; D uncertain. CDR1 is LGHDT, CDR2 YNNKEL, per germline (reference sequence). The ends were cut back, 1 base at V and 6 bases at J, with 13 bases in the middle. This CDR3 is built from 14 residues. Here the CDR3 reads CASSQGTRKSEQYF. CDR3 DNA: TGTGCCAGCAGCCAAGGGACCAGGAAGTCCGAGCAGTACTTC.

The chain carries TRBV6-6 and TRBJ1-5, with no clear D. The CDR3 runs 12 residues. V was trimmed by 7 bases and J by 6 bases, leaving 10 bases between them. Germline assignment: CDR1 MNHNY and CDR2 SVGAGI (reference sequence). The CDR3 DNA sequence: TGTGCCAGCAACCACTTACGTCAGCCCCAGCATTTT. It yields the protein CASNHLRQPQHF.

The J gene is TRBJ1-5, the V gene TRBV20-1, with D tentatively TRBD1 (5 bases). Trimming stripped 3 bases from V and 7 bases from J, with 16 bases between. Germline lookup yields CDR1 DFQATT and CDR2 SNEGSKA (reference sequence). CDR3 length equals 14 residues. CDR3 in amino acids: CSASSAGLKQPQHF. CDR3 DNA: TGCAGTGCTAGTTCGGCAGGGCTTAAGCAGCCCCAGCATTTT.

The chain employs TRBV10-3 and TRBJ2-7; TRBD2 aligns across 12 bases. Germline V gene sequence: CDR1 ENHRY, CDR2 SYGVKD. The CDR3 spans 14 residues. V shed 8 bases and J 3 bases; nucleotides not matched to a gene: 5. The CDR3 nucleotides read TGTGCCATCGGGGGGGGACTAGCGGGCTACGAGCAGTACTTC. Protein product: CAIGGGLAGYEQYF.

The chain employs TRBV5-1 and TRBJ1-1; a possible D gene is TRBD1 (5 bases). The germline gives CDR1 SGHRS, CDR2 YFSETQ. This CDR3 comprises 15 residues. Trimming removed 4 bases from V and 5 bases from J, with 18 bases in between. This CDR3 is CASSPIQDTGTEAFF. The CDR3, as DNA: TGCGCCAGCAGCCCGATACAGGACACGGGGACTGAAGCTTTCTTT. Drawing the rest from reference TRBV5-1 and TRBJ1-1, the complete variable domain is KAGVTQTPRYLIKTRGQQVTLSCSPISGHRSVSWYQQTPGQGLQFLFEYFSETQRNKGNFPGRFSGRQFSNSRSEMNVSTLELGDSALYLCASSPIQDTGTEAFFGQGTRLTVV.

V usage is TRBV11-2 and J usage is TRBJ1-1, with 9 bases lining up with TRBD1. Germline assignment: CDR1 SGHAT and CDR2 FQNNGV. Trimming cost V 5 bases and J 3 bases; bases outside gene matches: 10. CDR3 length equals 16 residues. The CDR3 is CASSILTGQGYTEAFF. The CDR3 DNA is TGTGCCAGCAGCATCCTAACGGGACAGGGCTACACTGAAGCTTTCTTT. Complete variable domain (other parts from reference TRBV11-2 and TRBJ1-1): EAGVAQSPRYKIIEKRQSVAFWCNPISGHATLYWYQQILGQGPKLLIQFQNNGVVDDSQLPKDRFSAERLKGVDSTLKIQPAKLEDSAVYLCASSILTGQGYTEAFFGQGTRLTVV.

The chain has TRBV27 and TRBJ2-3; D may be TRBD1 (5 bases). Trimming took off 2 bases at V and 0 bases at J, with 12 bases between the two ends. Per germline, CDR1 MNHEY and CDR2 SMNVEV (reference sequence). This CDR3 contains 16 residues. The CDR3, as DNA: TGTGCCAGCAGTTTAAAGTCTCCAGGGAGCACAGATACGCAGTATTTT. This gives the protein CASSLKSPGSTDTQYF.

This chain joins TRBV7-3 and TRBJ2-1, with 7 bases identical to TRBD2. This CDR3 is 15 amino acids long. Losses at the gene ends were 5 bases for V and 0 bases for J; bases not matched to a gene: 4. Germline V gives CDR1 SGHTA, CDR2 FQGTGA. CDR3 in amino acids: CASSAAGSSYNEQFF. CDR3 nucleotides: TGTGCCAGCAGCGCAGCGGGGAGCTCCTACAATGAGCAGTTCTTC.

This CDR3 reads CASSEQGGNEKLFF. CDR3 nucleotides: TGTGCCAGTAGTGAGCAGGGAGGGAATGAAAAACTGTTTTTT. The chain joins TRBV19 to TRBJ1-4, with D possibly matching TRBD1 (5 bases). V lost 5 bases, J lost 5 bases, and 12 bases lay in between. CDR3 size: 14 residues. The germline V gene encodes CDR1 LNHDA and CDR2 SQIVND (reference sequence).

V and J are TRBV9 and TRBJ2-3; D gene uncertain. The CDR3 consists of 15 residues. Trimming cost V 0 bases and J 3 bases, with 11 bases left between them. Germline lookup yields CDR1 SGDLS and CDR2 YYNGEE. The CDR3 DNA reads TGTGCCAGCAGCGTAGACTACAAGGTGACAGATACGCAGTATTTT. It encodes CASSVDYKVTDTQYF. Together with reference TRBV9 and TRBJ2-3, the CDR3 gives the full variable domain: DSGVTQTPKHLITATGQRVTLRCSPRSGDLSVYWYQQSLDQGLQFLIQYYNGEERAKGNILERFSAQQFPDLHSELNLSSLELGDSALYFCASSVDYKVTDTQYFGPGTRLTVL.

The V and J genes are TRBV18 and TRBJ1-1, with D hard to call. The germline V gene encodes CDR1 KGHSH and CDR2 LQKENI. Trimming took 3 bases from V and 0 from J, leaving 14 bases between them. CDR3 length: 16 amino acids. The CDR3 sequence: CASSPVAGRMNTEAFF. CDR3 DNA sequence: TGTGCCAGCTCACCGGTGGCAGGCCGAATGAACACTGAAGCTTTCTTT.

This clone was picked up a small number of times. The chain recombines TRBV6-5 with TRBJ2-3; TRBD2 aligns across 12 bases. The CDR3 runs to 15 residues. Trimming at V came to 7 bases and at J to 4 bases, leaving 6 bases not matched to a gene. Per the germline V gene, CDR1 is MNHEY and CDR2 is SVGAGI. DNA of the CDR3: TGTGCCAGCACCATAACTAGCGGGGGGTCAGATACGCAGTATTTT. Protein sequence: CASTITSGGSDTQYF.

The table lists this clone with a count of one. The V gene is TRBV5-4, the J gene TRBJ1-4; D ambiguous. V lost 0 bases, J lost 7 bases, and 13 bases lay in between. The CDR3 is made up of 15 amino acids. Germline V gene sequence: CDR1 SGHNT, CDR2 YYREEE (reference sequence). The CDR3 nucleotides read TGTGCCAGCAGCTTGGGGACCCAACGGGGTGAAAAACTGTTTTTT. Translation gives CASSLGTQRGEKLFF.

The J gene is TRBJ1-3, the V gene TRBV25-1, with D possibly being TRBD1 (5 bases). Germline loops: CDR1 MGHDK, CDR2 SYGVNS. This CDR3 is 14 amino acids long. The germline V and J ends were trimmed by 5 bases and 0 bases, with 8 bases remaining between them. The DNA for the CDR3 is TGTGCCAGCAGTACAGGAGCCTCTGGAAACACCATATATTTT. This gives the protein CASSTGASGNTIYF.

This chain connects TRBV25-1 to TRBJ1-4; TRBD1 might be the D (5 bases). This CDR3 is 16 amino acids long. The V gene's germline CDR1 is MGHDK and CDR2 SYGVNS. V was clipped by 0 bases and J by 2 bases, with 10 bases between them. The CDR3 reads CASSEYRGRTNEKLFF. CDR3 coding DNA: TGTGCCAGCAGTGAATATCGGGGACGGACTAATGAAAAACTGTTTTTT.

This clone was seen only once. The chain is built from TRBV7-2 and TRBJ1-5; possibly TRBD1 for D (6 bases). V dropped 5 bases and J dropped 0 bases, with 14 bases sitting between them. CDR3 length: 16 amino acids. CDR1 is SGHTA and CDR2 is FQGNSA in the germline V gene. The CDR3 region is CASSPQGFYSNQPQHF. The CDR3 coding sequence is TGTGCCAGCAGCCCGCAGGGGTTCTATAGCAATCAGCCCCAGCATTTT.

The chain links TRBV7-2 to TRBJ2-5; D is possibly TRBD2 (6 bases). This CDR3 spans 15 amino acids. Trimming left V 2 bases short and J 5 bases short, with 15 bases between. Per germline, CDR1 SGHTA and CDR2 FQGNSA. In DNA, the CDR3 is TGTGCCAGCAGCTTAACAGGAGGGAGATTGGAGACCCAGTACTTC. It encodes CASSLTGGRLETQYF.

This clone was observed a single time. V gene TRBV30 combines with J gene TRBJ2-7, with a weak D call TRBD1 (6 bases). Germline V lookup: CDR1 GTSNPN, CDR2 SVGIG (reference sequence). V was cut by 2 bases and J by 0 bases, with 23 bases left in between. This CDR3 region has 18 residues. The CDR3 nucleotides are TGTGCCTGGAGTTACAGCGTGACCGGGACACCAGACTCCTACGAGCAGTACTTC. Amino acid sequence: CAWSYSVTGTPDSYEQYF.

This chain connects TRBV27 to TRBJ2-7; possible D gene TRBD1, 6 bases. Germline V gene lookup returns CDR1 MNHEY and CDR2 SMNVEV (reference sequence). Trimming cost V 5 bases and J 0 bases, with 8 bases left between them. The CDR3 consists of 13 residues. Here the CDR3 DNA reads TGTGCCAGCAGTGACAGGCCCTCCTACGAGCAGTACTTC. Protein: CASSDRPSYEQYF.

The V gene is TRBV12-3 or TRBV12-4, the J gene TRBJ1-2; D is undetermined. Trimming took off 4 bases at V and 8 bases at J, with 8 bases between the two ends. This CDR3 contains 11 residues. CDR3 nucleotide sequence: TGTGCCAGCAGTTACGAGGGAGGCTACACCTTC. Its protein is CASSYEGGYTF.

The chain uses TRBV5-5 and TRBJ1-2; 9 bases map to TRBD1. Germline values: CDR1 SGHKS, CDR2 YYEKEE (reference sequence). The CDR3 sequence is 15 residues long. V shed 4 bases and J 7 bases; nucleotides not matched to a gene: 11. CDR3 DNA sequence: TGTGCCAGCAGCCTCTGGGACAGGGACTTGCTTGGCTACACCTTC. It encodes CASSLWDRDLLGYTF.

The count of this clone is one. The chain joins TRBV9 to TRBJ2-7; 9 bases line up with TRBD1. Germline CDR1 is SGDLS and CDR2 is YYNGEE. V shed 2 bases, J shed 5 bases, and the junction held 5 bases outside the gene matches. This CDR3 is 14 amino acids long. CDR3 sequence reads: CASSVSGTGNEQYF. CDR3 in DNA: TGTGCCAGCAGCGTGAGTGGGACAGGGAACGAGCAGTACTTC.

The DNA of the CDR3 is TGTGCCAGCAAGGGACAGGGATCCACTGAAGCTTTCTTT. Translation: CASKGQGSTEAFF. This chain links TRBV12-3 or TRBV12-4 with TRBJ1-1; 9 nucleotides align to TRBD1. CDR3 length: 13 residues. V lost 7 bases and J lost 4; bases outside the gene matches: 4.

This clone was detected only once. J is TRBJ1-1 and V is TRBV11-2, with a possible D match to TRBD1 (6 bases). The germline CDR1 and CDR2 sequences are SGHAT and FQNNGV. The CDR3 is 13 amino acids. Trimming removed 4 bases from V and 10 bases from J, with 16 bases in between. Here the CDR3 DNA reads TGTGCCAGCAGCTCTTCAGCAGGGGTATCAGCTTTCTTT. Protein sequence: CASSSSAGVSAFF. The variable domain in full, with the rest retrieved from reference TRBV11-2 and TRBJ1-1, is EAGVAQSPRYKIIEKRQSVAFWCNPISGHATLYWYQQILGQGPKLLIQFQNNGVVDDSQLPKDRFSAERLKGVDSTLKIQPAKLEDSAVYLCASSSSAGVSAFFGQGTRLTVV.

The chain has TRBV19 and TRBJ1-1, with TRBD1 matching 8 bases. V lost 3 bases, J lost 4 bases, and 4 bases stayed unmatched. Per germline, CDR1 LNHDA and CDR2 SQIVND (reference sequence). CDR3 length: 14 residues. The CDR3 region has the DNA TGTGCCAGTAGTATCGGACAGGGAATCACTGAAGCTTTCTTT. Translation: CASSIGQGITEAFF. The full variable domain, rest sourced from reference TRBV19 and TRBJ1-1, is DGGITQSPKYLFRKEGQNVTLSCEQNLNHDAMYWYRQDPGQGLRLIYYSQIVNDFQKGDIAEGYSVSREKKESFPLTVTSAQKNPTAFYLCASSIGQGITEAFFGQGTRLTVV.